These T cell receptor beta chains were read from a single sample in a study of Graves' ophthalmopathy and Graves' hyperthyroidism. A single record per CDR3 protein comes from TCRdb applying MiXCR to the multiplex PCR reads. Of about 380,000 distinct CDR3 sequences listed, 15% are singletons. Sequencing used peripheral blood. The receptor set was obtained from a woman aged 18-29 years with stable Graves' hyperthyroidism. CDR3s include the opening cysteine and the closing phenylalanine or tryptophan. A D gene is named only where the DNA matches it firmly. Size is stated for part of the rows, as once, few or many counts, or as a class when the clone is expanded.

clone_size	d_call	v_call	j_call	cdr3_nt	cdr3_aa
few	.	TRBV7-9	TRBJ2-2	TGTGCCAGCAGCTCGCCGGCACCAAGCCAGGGGGAGCTGTTTTTT	CASSSPAPSQGELFF
few	TRBD1	TRBV2	TRBJ1-5	TGTGCCAGTCGGACAGGGGATTATAGCAATCAGCCCCAGCATTTT	CASRTGDYSNQPQHF
.	.	TRBV4-1	TRBJ1-3	TGCGCCAGCAGCCAACTAGGACTCTCTGGAAACACCATATATTTT	CASSQLGLSGNTIYF
many	.	TRBV7-2	TRBJ2-7	TGTGCCAGCAGCTCGGGACCTGCCGGATACGAGCAGTACTTC	CASSSGPAGYEQYF
many	.	TRBV6-5	TRBJ1-2	TGTGCCAGCAGTTACTCCCTGACAGCTAACTATGGCTACACCTTC	CASSYSLTANYGYTF
few	.	TRBV18	TRBJ1-1	TGTGCCAGCTCACCACCACAGGGCTTGGCTGAAGCTTTCTTT	CASSPPQGLAEAFF
many	.	TRBV27	TRBJ1-6	TGTGCCAGCAGTTTTTTTCATACGCATTCACCCCTCCACTTT	CASSFFHTHSPLHF
many	.	TRBV7-3	TRBJ1-1	TGTGCCAGCAGCTCTCCGGGATTTACTGAAGCTTTCTTT	CASSSPGFTEAFF
many	.	TRBV11-1	TRBJ1-1	TGTGCCAGCAGAATAGGGTGGGGATTGAAGAACGCTGAAGCTTTCTTT	CASRIGWGLKNAEAFF
.	.	TRBV9	TRBJ1-3	TGTGCCAGCAGCGGCCAGGGACACGACGTGGGAAACACCATATATTTT	CASSGQGHDVGNTIYF
many	TRBD1	TRBV19	TRBJ2-7	TGTGCCAGTAGTCTCGGGACAGGGGGTCTCGAGCAGTACTTC	CASSLGTGGLEQYF
many	TRBD1	TRBV12-3/TRBV12-4	TRBJ1-5	TGTGCCAGCAGTCCGGAGACAGGGCGAGGTCAGCCCCAGCATTTT	CASSPETGRGQPQHF
once	TRBD2	TRBV7-8	TRBJ2-7	TGTGCCAGCAGCACGACTAGCGGGTCCTACGAGCAGTACTTC	CASSTTSGSYEQYF
few	TRBD1	TRBV18	TRBJ1-3	TGTGCCAGCTCCCCTACAGGGGGCAAAGGAAACACCATATATTTT	CASSPTGGKGNTIYF
many	.	TRBV3-1	TRBJ2-5	TGTGCCAGCAGCCAAGTAGCTTTCTCCCAAGAGACCCAGTACTTC	CASSQVAFSQETQYF
many	.	TRBV27	TRBJ1-6	TGTGCCAGCGCCTTGGGGCAGTATAATTCACCCCTCCACTTT	CASALGQYNSPLHF
many	TRBD1	TRBV20-1	TRBJ2-7	TGCAGTGCTAGAGATGGGGACAGGGGTTACGAGCAGTACTTC	CSARDGDRGYEQYF
.	TRBD2	TRBV11-2	TRBJ2-1	TGTGCCAGCAGCTCCCCCGCCGGACTAGCGGGGGGGATCTACAATGAGCAGTTCTTC	CASSSPAGLAGGIYNEQFF
many	.	TRBV6-6	TRBJ2-7	TGTGCCAGCAGCGCTATAGCGGCTCCCTCCCTTAGAGGCGAGCAGTACTTC	CASSAIAAPSLRGEQYF
many	TRBD1	TRBV7-8	TRBJ2-7	TGTGCCAGCAGCTCCGCCCCCGGACAGGGCTACGAGCAGTACTTC	CASSSAPGQGYEQYF
.	.	TRBV10-3	TRBJ1-1	TGTGCCATCAGTGAGTCGTTGGGGGCTTCGGCTTTCTTT	CAISESLGASAFF
many	.	TRBV28	TRBJ1-3	TGTGCCAGCAGTCTCTACGGAAACACCATATATTTT	CASSLYGNTIYF
many	TRBD1	TRBV6-1	TRBJ1-2	TGTGCCAGCAGTGAATGGACAGGCGAATATGGCTACACCTTC	CASSEWTGEYGYTF
many	.	TRBV4-2	TRBJ1-1	TGTGCCAGCAGCCAAGATGCGGGACCGTTGAACACTGAAGCTTTCTTT	CASSQDAGPLNTEAFF
many	.	TRBV2	TRBJ1-1	TGTGCCAGCAGGGAGGGGCCCGCAGAAGCTTTCTTT	CASREGPAEAFF
.	.	TRBV7-9	TRBJ1-1	TGTGCCAGCACCTCAAGGACACCGAACACTGAAGCTTTCTTT	CASTSRTPNTEAFF
many	.	TRBV7-2	TRBJ2-7	TGTGCCAGCAGCCCTGACAGCACAGGCTACGAGCAGTACTTC	CASSPDSTGYEQYF
many	TRBD1	TRBV9	TRBJ1-2	TGTGCCAGCAGCGTACAGGGGGCGGGCTATGGCTACACCTTC	CASSVQGAGYGYTF
many	.	TRBV6-2/TRBV6-3	TRBJ1-2	TGTGCCAGCAGTTACTCGATACAGTTCTATGGCTACACCTTC	CASSYSIQFYGYTF
.	.	TRBV2	TRBJ1-1	TGTGCCAGCAGAGACAGCAGGGGGAACACTGAAGCTTTCTTT	CASRDSRGNTEAFF